What follows are 3 T cell receptor beta chains derived from one specimen sequenced in a study of blood T cells in healthy people across ages. For the second PCR, which ran for roughly 6 to 11 cycles, a sample-barcoded 5' primer and a J-beta primer mix were used. TCRdb passed the 5' RACE reads through MiXCR, listing each CDR3 protein once. This table has over 1.5 million distinct CDR3 sequences, 49% appearing once. The sequencing input was blood. These receptors were obtained from a woman aged 40 to 50 in good health.

This clonotype was picked up a small number of times. J is TRBJ2-3 and V is TRBV5-1; D might be TRBD1 (6 bases). The CDR3 has 14 amino acids. V was trimmed by 0 bases and J by 4 bases, leaving 9 bases between them. The germline V gene encodes CDR1 SGHRS and CDR2 YFSETQ. CDR3 sequence: CASSLEQGSDTQYF. DNA of the CDR3: TGCGCCAGCAGCTTGGAACAGGGTTCAGATACGCAGTATTTT.

This clonotype was seen a few times. J is TRBJ2-3 and V is TRBV4-3; no firm D call. CDR1 is LGHNA, CDR2 YSLEER, per germline. There are 14 residues in the CDR3. Trimming took off 0 bases at V and 9 bases at J, with 13 bases between the two ends. The CDR3: CASSQESALSTQYF. In nucleotides, the CDR3 is TGCGCCAGCAGCCAAGAGTCTGCCCTCTCAACGCAGTATTTT.

The table lists this clonotype with many counts. V and J are TRBV12-3 or TRBV12-4 and TRBJ2-7; tentatively, D is TRBD1 (5 bases). V was shortened by 2 bases and J by 0 bases, with 8 bases between the two germline ends. This CDR3 is built from 14 residues. CDR3 in amino acids: CASSLQGNSYEQYF. For the CDR3, the DNA is TGTGCCAGCAGTTTACAGGGAAACTCCTACGAGCAGTACTTC.